Detailed here is one T cell receptor (beta chain). Antigen: not known. Trimming pared 1 base from V and 0 bases from J, leaving 4 bases between. This CDR3 region has 14 residues. From germline, CDR1 is LGHDT and CDR2 YNNKEL (reference sequence). This record comes from a study of T cell responses to AZD1222 COVID-19 vaccine. Sequencing used immunoSEQ multiplex PCR; TCRdb keeps in-frame clones, though not all of them. The data contain approximately 79,000 clones, 70% to 90% of them singletons. The study, taken as a whole, reports: It was only after the peak T cell response that any repertoires were sampled.

Material: peripheral blood, obtained on day 0 of AZD1222 vaccination. The sequence was obtained from an adult in good health. The chain uses TRBV3-1 (or the pseudogene TRBV3-2) and TRBJ1-5; D gene unclear. This CDR3 is CASSQGGSNQPQHF. CDR3 sequence (DNA): TGTGCCAGCAGCCAAGGGGGTAGCAATCAGCCCCAGCATTTT.